These 30 T cell receptor beta chains came from one sample sequenced in a study of blood T cell repertoires in COVID-19. The protocol was immunoSEQ multiplex PCR, while the TCRdb copy is restricted to in-frame clones and leaves out a portion. This sample has about 130,000 clones, with 85% to 90% found just once. Sequencing was performed on peripheral blood. All receptors derive from a man aged 50 or older with active COVID-19.

The rearrangement links TRBV13 to TRBJ2-1; TRBD2 matches 12 bases. With V trimmed by 5 bases and J by 3 bases, 5 bases remained unmatched. The CDR3 covers 16 residues. The germline V gene encodes CDR1 PRHDT and CDR2 FYEKMQ (reference sequence). Here the CDR3 reads CASSRLAGGGYNEQFF. CDR3 DNA sequence: TGTGCCAGCAGCCGCCTAGCGGGGGGGGGCTACAATGAGCAGTTCTTC.

CDR3 residues: CASSVGRGGASTDTQYF. Here the CDR3 DNA reads TGTGCCAGCAGCGTAGGACGGGGGGGTGCCTCAACAGATACGCAGTATTTT. The V call is TRBV9, the J call TRBJ2-3, with TRBD2 identical over 8 bases. The CDR3 spans 17 residues. With 0 bases clipped from V and 3 bases from J, the junction kept 9 bases outside the gene matches. Per germline, CDR1 SGDLS and CDR2 YYNGEE.

The chain employs TRBV7-9 and TRBJ2-7; D may be TRBD2 (7 bases). The CDR3 loop spans 14 amino acids. Germline CDR1 is SEHNR and CDR2 is FQNEAQ (reference sequence). The ends were cut back, 0 bases at V and 4 bases at J, with 10 bases in the middle. The DNA for the CDR3 is TGTGCCAGCAGCTTAGCAGGGGGAGGGTACGAGCAGTACTTC. It is translated as CASSLAGGGYEQYF.

The chain joins TRBV19 to TRBJ2-1; D perhaps matches TRBD1 (6 bases). Trimming took off 3 bases at V and 2 bases at J, with 11 bases between the two ends. The germline gives CDR1 LNHDA, CDR2 SQIVND (reference sequence). The CDR3 consists of 15 residues. This chain's CDR3 is CASSIVGQTYNEQFF. The CDR3, as DNA: TGTGCCAGTAGTATCGTCGGACAGACCTACAATGAGCAGTTCTTC.

The chain uses TRBV18 and TRBJ2-5, with 9 bases matching TRBD1. Looked up from germline, CDR1 is KGHSH and CDR2 is LQKENI. The CDR3 contains 16 residues. V trimming: 2 bases; J trimming: 4 bases; junction bases outside the gene matches: 8. DNA for the CDR3: TGTGCCAGCTCACCATCCTGGGACAGGGTCGGAGAGACCCAGTACTTC. Translated: CASSPSWDRVGETQYF.

The chain is built from TRBV9 and TRBJ2-3; TRBD2 agrees at 13 bases. V was pared by 4 bases and J by 1 base, with 3 bases of the junction left unmatched. The germline V gene encodes CDR1 SGDLS and CDR2 YYNGEE. The CDR3 is 16 amino acids. The CDR3 protein is CASSPGTSGGTDTQYF. The CDR3 region has the DNA TGTGCCAGCAGCCCCGGGACTAGCGGGGGCACAGATACGCAGTATTTT. The full variable domain, completed using reference TRBV9 and TRBJ2-3, is DSGVTQTPKHLITATGQRVTLRCSPRSGDLSVYWYQQSLDQGLQFLIQYYNGEERAKGNILERFSAQQFPDLHSELNLSSLELGDSALYFCASSPGTSGGTDTQYFGPGTRLTVL.

This clone has only one observation. J is TRBJ1-1 and V is TRBV7-9; D remains ambiguous. The V gene lost 0 bases and the J gene lost 8 bases, with 13 bases spanning the gap. CDR1 SEHNR and CDR2 FQNEAQ come from the germline V gene (reference sequence). CDR3 length equals 14 residues. CDR3 residues: CASSLAGLHLEAFF. In DNA form, the CDR3 reads TGTGCCAGCAGCTTAGCGGGCCTTCATCTCGAAGCTTTCTTT.

The chain has TRBV15 and TRBJ2-5; a weak D match, TRBD1 (5 bases). The CDR3 covers 15 residues. The V end was cut by 1 base, the J end by 2 bases, with 11 bases between. Germline V gene sequence: CDR1 LNHNV, CDR2 YYDKDF (reference sequence). CDR3 DNA sequence: TGTGCCACCAGCAGAGGTCAGGGATGGCAAGAGACCCAGTACTTC. Amino acids: CATSRGQGWQETQYF.

The chain is built from TRBV6-6 and TRBJ2-7; D remains ambiguous. The V gene's germline CDR1 is MNHNY and CDR2 SVGAGI (reference sequence). Trimming shortened V by 0 bases and J by 3 bases, and 9 bases separated the two germline ends. The CDR3 spans 14 residues. CDR3 sequence: CASSYSAAIYEQYF. In nucleotides, the CDR3 is TGTGCCAGCAGTTACTCCGCAGCGATCTACGAGCAGTACTTC.

This clone was recorded once. The chain combines TRBV5-4 with TRBJ2-3; D is unresolved. Trimming cost V 3 bases and J 1 base, with 6 bases left between them. Germline CDR1 and CDR2: SGHNT and YYREEE (reference sequence). The CDR3 extends over 13 amino acids. CDR3 residues: CASSSPGTDTQYF. The CDR3 DNA reads as TGTGCCAGCAGCTCCCCGGGCACAGATACGCAGTATTTT.

This clone was seen more than once but under ten times. This chain joins TRBV19 and TRBJ1-3; D gene uncertain. Germline loops: CDR1 LNHDA, CDR2 SQIVND (reference sequence). CDR3 size: 14 residues. V dropped 3 bases and J dropped 4 bases, with 10 bases sitting between them. The CDR3 DNA sequence: TGTGCCAGTAGTATTAGCCCGCCCGGAAACACCATATATTTT. This gives the protein CASSISPPGNTIYF.

This rearrangement joins TRBV4-2 to TRBJ2-7, with TRBD1 matching 9 bases. This CDR3 is built from 16 residues. Trimming cost V 0 bases and J 5 bases; bases outside gene matches: 8. The germline CDR1 and CDR2 sequences are LGHNA and YNFKEQ. The DNA of the CDR3 is TGTGCCAGCAGCCAAGATCAAGGGACAGGGCACCACGAGCAGTACTTC. Protein sequence: CASSQDQGTGHHEQYF.

V and J are TRBV5-1 and TRBJ2-7; D remains ambiguous. The germline CDR1 and CDR2 sequences are SGHRS and YFSETQ. V was cut by 4 bases and J by 1 base, with 15 bases left in between. CDR3 length: 15 amino acids. DNA for the CDR3: TGCGCCAGCAGCACGGGTCCAGCTGGTTCCTACGAGCAGTACTTC. Translation: CASSTGPAGSYEQYF.

The V gene is TRBV12-5, the J gene TRBJ1-5, with 10 bases that match TRBD1. Germline CDR1 reads LGHNT; CDR2 reads FRNRAP. The CDR3 is 16 amino acids. With 1 base clipped from V and 5 bases from J, the junction kept 5 bases outside the gene matches. CDR3: CASGLGGQGGYQPQHF. The CDR3 DNA sequence: TGTGCTAGTGGTTTGGGTGGACAGGGGGGTTATCAGCCCCAGCATTTT. The full variable domain, rest sourced from reference TRBV12-5 and TRBJ1-5, is DARVTQTPRHKVTEMGQEVTMRCQPILGHNTVFWYRQTMMQGLELLAYFRNRAPLDDSGMPKDRFSAEMPDATLATLKIQPSEPRDSAVYFCASGLGGQGGYQPQHFGDGTRLSIL.

The rearrangement uses TRBV5-6 and TRBJ2-5; perhaps TRBD1 as D (5 bases). Trimming removed 0 bases from V and 5 bases from J, with 8 bases in between. The CDR3 has 13 residues. CDR1 and CDR2 from the germline V gene are SGHDT and YYEEEE. CDR3 sequence reads: CASSLGRAETQYF. DNA of the CDR3: TGTGCCAGCAGCTTGGGCAGGGCGGAGACCCAGTACTTC.

This clone was seen a single time. The V and J genes are TRBV4-1 and TRBJ2-2; 7 nucleotides align to TRBD1. Per the germline V gene, CDR1 is MGHRA and CDR2 is YSYEKL. Trimming cost V 6 bases and J 0 bases; bases outside gene matches: 7. This CDR3 region has 16 residues. The CDR3 nucleotides read TGCGCCAGCAGACTTTCCGGGACAGCGAACACCGGGGAGCTGTTTTTT. It is translated as CASRLSGTANTGELFF.

The chain uses TRBV6-5 and TRBJ1-1, with a weak D call TRBD1 (5 bases). V was pared by 2 bases and J by 11 bases, with 15 bases between. The CDR3 contains 13 residues. The V gene's germline CDR1 is MNHEY and CDR2 SVGAGI. CDR3 in amino acids: CASSYNTDSGAFF. CDR3 nucleotides: TGTGCCAGCAGTTACAACACCGACAGTGGGGCTTTCTTT.

This chain links TRBV7-2 with TRBJ2-3; TRBD2 might be the D (6 bases). This CDR3 has 16 residues. CDR1 and CDR2 from the germline V gene are SGHTA and FQGNSA. Trimming left V 2 bases short and J 1 base short, with 13 bases between. CDR3 amino acids: CASSLSVGGGTDTQYF. The CDR3 DNA follows: TGTGCCAGCAGCTTAAGCGTTGGCGGGGGCACAGATACGCAGTATTTT.

The rearrangement links TRBV3-1 (or the pseudogene TRBV3-2) to TRBJ2-1; tentatively, D is TRBD2 (6 bases). Germline CDR1 is LGHDT and CDR2 is YNNKEL (reference sequence). Trimming removed 1 base at V and 4 bases at J, with 11 bases between. The CDR3 has 15 residues. In DNA, the CDR3 is TGTGCCAGCAGCCAAGGTAGCGGCCTTTACAATGAGCAGTTCTTC. Translated: CASSQGSGLYNEQFF.

This clone was observed a few times. The chain uses TRBV7-9 and TRBJ1-1; D may be TRBD1 (5 bases). The CDR3 spans 18 residues. The V end was cut by 4 bases, the J end by 3 bases, with 24 bases between. Germline V gives CDR1 SEHNR, CDR2 FQNEAQ (reference sequence). CDR3 nucleotides: TGTGCCAGCAGCTGGGAATTGGGCCTGACCAGGGAACACACTGAAGCTTTCTTT. Translating gives CASSWELGLTREHTEAFF.

This chain uses TRBV7-8 with TRBJ2-3; D ambiguous. Trimming removed 3 bases at V and 4 bases at J, with 5 bases between. The CDR3 covers 12 residues. Germline loops: CDR1 SGHVS, CDR2 FQNEAQ. The CDR3: CASSFRADTQYF. The DNA for the CDR3 is TGTGCCAGCAGCTTTCGAGCAGATACGCAGTATTTT. The full variable domain, with the rest looked up from reference TRBV7-8 and TRBJ2-3, is GAGVSQSPRYKVAKRGQDVALRCDPISGHVSLFWYQQALGQGPEFLTYFQNEAQLDKSGLPSDRFFAERPEGSVSTLKIQRTQQEDSAVYLCASSFRADTQYFGPGTRLTVL.

This clone was detected once. The chain joins TRBV2 to TRBJ2-7; 9 nucleotides line up with TRBD1. This CDR3 is built from 16 residues. Unmatched junction bases numbered 12, after V lost 6 bases and J lost 3 bases. CDR1 and CDR2 (germline): SNHLY, FYNNEI. CDR3: CASRRSGTGNFYEQYF. For the CDR3, the DNA is TGTGCCAGCAGGCGTTCCGGGACAGGGAACTTCTACGAGCAGTACTTC.

Only a few counts were recorded for this clone. The chain combines TRBV6-5 with TRBJ2-7, with a possible D match to TRBD2 (5 bases). Trimming left V 9 bases short and J 4 bases short, with 22 bases between. Germline CDR1 is MNHEY and CDR2 is SVGAGI. This CDR3 has 15 amino acids. The CDR3 here is CASNLRDQRGYEQYF. DNA for the CDR3: TGTGCCAGTAATCTCCGGGATCAACGTGGGTACGAGCAGTACTTC.

This chain joins TRBV7-2 and TRBJ1-6; 7 bases are shared with TRBD1. Germline V CDR1 and CDR2: SGHTA, FQGNSA. Trimming took 5 bases from V and 5 from J; bases not matched to a gene: 6. The CDR3 contains 15 residues. CDR3 bases: TGTGCCAGCAGCACACAGGGGATAAATAATTCACCCCTCCACTTT. Its protein is CASSTQGINNSPLHF.

The chain combines TRBV19 with TRBJ1-2, with TRBD1 matching 10 bases. This CDR3 region has 16 residues. Germline-derived CDR1 and CDR2 are LNHDA and SQIVND (reference sequence). V lost 6 bases, J lost 4 bases, and 11 bases stayed unmatched. The CDR3 loop reads CASRNAGQGFSYGYTF. The CDR3 nucleotides read TGTGCCAGTAGAAACGCGGGACAGGGGTTTTCCTATGGCTACACCTTC.

The rearrangement joins TRBV2 to TRBJ2-1; 7 positions match TRBD1. CDR1 and CDR2 from the germline V gene are SNHLY and FYNNEI. This CDR3 is 17 amino acids long. Losses at the gene ends were 8 bases for V and 2 bases for J; bases not matched to a gene: 15. In nucleotides, the CDR3 is TGTGCCAGCTTACCTTCTCGACAGGGAAGGGCCTACAATGAGCAGTTCTTC. Protein sequence: CASLPSRQGRAYNEQFF.

The chain uses TRBV5-1 and TRBJ2-1; D is undetermined. The CDR3 has 18 amino acids. With 4 bases removed from V and 0 bases from J, the gap between germline ends came to 20 bases. Germline lookup yields CDR1 SGHRS and CDR2 YFSETQ. CDR3 nucleotide sequence: TGCGCCAGCAGCCCCGGAATTGTTACGAGGTCCTCCTACAATGAGCAGTTCTTC. This gives the protein CASSPGIVTRSSYNEQFF.

The chain carries TRBV5-4 and TRBJ2-2; the D gene is possibly TRBD1 (6 bases). Per the germline V gene, CDR1 is SGHNT and CDR2 is YYREEE (reference sequence). The length of the CDR3 is 16 residues. The V gene lost 0 bases and the J gene lost 2 bases, with 11 bases spanning the gap. Here the CDR3 DNA reads TGTGCCAGCAGCTTGGCCGGGACATATAACACCGGGGAGCTGTTTTTT. Encoded protein: CASSLAGTYNTGELFF.

This clone has just one count. The chain employs TRBV2 and TRBJ1-5; D not resolved. The CDR3 runs 15 residues. The germline gives CDR1 SNHLY, CDR2 FYNNEI. V was clipped by 6 bases and J by 4 bases, with 16 bases between them. CDR3 region: CASRGRSGGNQPQHF. The CDR3 coding sequence is TGTGCCAGCAGGGGAAGGAGCGGTGGAAATCAGCCCCAGCATTTT.

The gene calls are TRBV6-9 and TRBJ1-1; D remains unclear. Germline CDR1 reads MNHGY; CDR2 reads SVAAGI. Trimming removed 3 bases at V and 0 bases at J, with 11 bases between. The CDR3 contains 15 residues. Here the CDR3 reads CASSYPAVLNTEAFF. In nucleotides, the CDR3 is TGTGCCAGCAGTTACCCCGCAGTCCTGAACACTGAAGCTTTCTTT.